This TCR beta chain was documented in a study of PD-L1 blockade in urothelial cancer. Background on the study: Each blood sample yielded a median of roughly 140,000 T cells. Notes on the study in general: Durable benefit was linked to greater 3-week expansion of tumor-associated blood clones.

Metastatic or locally advanced urothelial carcinoma was present in the patients. In this sample, this clone turned up a few times. The antigen remains undetermined. TCRdb keeps only in-frame clones here, not all; method: immunoSEQ multiplex PCR. The data contain more than 85,000 clones, approximately 90% of them singletons. The sample was PBMCs, taken around atezolizumab (anti-PD-L1) treatment. The source is a woman older than 75 with urothelial cancer.

The CDR3 sequence: CASSFDPGTVTGELFF. CDR3 bases: TGTGCCAGCAGCTTCGACCCCGGGACTGTCACCGGGGAGCTGTTTTTT. This sequence joins TRBV11-3 and TRBJ2-2; weak D call: TRBD2 (6 bases). Germline CDR1 and CDR2: SGHNT and YENEEA. This CDR3 has 16 amino acids. V lost 3 bases and J 4 bases, leaving 15 bases between the germline ends.